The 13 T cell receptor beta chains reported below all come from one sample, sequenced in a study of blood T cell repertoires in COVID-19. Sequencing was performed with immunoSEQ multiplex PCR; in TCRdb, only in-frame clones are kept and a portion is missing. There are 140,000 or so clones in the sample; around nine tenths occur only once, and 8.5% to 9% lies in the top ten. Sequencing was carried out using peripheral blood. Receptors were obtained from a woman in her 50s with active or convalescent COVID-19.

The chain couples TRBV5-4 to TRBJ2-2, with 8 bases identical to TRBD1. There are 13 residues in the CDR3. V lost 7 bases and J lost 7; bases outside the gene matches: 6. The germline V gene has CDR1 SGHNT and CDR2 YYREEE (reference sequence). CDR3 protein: CASRDRIGGELFF. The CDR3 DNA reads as TGTGCCAGCCGGGACAGGATAGGCGGGGAGCTGTTTTTT. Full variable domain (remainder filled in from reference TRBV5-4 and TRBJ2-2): ETGVTQSPTHLIKTRGQQVTLRCSSQSGHNTVSWYQQALGQGPQFIFQYYREEENGRGNFPPRFSGLQFPNYSSELNVNALELDDSALYLCASRDRIGGELFFGEGSRLTVL.

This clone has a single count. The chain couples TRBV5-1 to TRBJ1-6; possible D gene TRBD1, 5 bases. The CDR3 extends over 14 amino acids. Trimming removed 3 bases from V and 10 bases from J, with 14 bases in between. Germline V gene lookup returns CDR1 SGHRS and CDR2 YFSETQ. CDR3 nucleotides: TGCGCCAGCAGCTCCCAGGGCTATGACTCACCCCTCCACTTT. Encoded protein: CASSSQGYDSPLHF.

The chain's CDR3 is CASSQDMARAKGSQPQHF. The DNA of the CDR3 is TGTGCCAGCAGCCAAGATATGGCGAGGGCCAAGGGTAGTCAGCCCCAGCATTTT. This chain connects TRBV3-1 (or the pseudogene TRBV3-2) to TRBJ1-5; D gene ambiguous. Trimming shortened V by 0 bases and J by 6 bases, and 21 bases separated the two germline ends. CDR3 length: 18 residues. CDR1 and CDR2 from the germline V gene are LGHDT and YNNKEL (reference sequence).

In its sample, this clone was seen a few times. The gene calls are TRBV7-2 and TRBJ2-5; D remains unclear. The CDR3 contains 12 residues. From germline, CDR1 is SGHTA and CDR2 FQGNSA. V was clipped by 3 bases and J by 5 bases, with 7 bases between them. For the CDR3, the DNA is TGTGCCAGCAGCTTGATCACTGAGACCCAGTACTTC. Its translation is CASSLITETQYF.

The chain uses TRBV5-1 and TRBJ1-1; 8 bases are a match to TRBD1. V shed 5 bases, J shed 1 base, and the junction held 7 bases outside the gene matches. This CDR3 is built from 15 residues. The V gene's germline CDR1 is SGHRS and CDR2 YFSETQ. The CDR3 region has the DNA TGCGCCAGCAGAGGGGCCGGGACAGGGAACACTGAAGCTTTCTTT. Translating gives CASRGAGTGNTEAFF.

CDR3 coding DNA: TGTGCCAGCACAACTACCCGGGGACAGCCCCAGCATTTT. Translation gives CASTTTRGQPQHF. The chain carries TRBV28 and TRBJ1-5; D is unresolved. Germline CDR1 reads MDHEN; CDR2 reads SYDVKM. The V gene lost 7 bases and the J gene lost 7 bases, with 14 bases spanning the gap. The length of the CDR3 is 13 residues.

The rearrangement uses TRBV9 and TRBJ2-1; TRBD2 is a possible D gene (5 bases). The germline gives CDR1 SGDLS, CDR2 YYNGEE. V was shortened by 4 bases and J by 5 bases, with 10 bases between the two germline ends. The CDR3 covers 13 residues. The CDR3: CASSNWENNEQFF. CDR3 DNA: TGTGCCAGCAGCAATTGGGAGAACAATGAGCAGTTCTTC.

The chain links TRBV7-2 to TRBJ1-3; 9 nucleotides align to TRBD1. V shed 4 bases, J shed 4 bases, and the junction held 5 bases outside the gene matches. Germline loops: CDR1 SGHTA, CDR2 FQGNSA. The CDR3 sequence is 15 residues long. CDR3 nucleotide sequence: TGTGCCAGCAGCTCACAGGGGGCTGCGGGAAACACCATATATTTT. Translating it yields CASSSQGAAGNTIYF.

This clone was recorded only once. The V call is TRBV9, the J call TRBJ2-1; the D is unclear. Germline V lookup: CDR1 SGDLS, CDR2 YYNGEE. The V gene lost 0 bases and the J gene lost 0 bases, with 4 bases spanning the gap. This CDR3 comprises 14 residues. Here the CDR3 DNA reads TGTGCCAGCAGCGTAGTTATCTCCTACAATGAGCAGTTCTTC. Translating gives CASSVVISYNEQFF.

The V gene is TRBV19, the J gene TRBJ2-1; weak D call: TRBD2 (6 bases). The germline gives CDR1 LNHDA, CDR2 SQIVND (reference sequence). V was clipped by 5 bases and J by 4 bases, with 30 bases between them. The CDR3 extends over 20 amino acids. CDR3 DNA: TGTGCCAGTAGTCCCAGTGTGGTAGCGGAACACCAAAGGACTTACAATGAGCAGTTCTTC. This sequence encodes CASSPSVVAEHQRTYNEQFF.

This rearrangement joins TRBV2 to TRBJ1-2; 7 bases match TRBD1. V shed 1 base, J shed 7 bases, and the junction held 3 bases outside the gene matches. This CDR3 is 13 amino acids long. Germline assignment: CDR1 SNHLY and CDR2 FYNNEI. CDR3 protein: CASSEVGQFGYTF. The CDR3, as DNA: TGTGCCAGCAGTGAAGTGGGACAGTTTGGCTACACCTTC. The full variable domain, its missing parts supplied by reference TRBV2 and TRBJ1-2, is EPEVTQTPSHQVTQMGQEVILRCVPISNHLYFYWYRQILGQKVEFLVSFYNNEISEKSEIFDDQFSVERPDGSNFTLKIRSTKLEDSAMYFCASSEVGQFGYTFGSGTRLTVV.

CDR3 residues: CASSFSGESSEAFF. The DNA for the CDR3 is TGTGCCAGCAGCTTTTCGGGAGAAAGTTCTGAAGCTTTCTTT. The V and J genes are TRBV7-9 and TRBJ1-1; D is unclear. Germline lookup yields CDR1 SEHNR and CDR2 FQNEAQ (reference sequence). The germline V and J ends were trimmed by 3 bases and 6 bases, with 14 bases remaining between them. The length of the CDR3 is 14 residues.

Here the CDR3 DNA reads TGTGCCAGCAGCCGCGCCGACTATGGCTACACCTTC. This gives the protein CASSRADYGYTF. This chain connects TRBV14 to TRBJ1-2; D is unresolved. CDR3 length: 12 residues. Trimming took 4 bases from V and 3 from J, leaving 6 bases between them. Germline V gene sequence: CDR1 SGHDN, CDR2 FVKESK.